This T cell receptor (beta chain) was obtained from a study of Ad26.COV2.S vaccination and SARS-CoV-2 variants (dated by TCRdb to the early 2020s). Background on the whole study: Vaccine-arm donors came from COV1001, a multicentre, randomized, double-blind, placebo-controlled phase I-IIa trial of Ad26.COV2.S in healthy adults. Ad26.COV2.S was given intramuscularly at 5x10^10 or 1x10^11 viral particles, as a single shot or as two shots 56 days apart. TCRbeta repertoire sequencing served as the tool for gauging how specific and how broad the SARS-CoV-2-reactive T cell receptors were following Ad26.COV2.S vaccination. A total of roughly 32 samples were included in the TCR-sequenced set, comprising roughly 19 Ad26.COV2.S vaccine recipients, 5 placebo recipients and 8 SARS-CoV-2 convalescent individuals. Trial participants were randomized into five groups of five: low-dose or high-dose Ad26.COV2.S given once or twice, or placebo on both occasions. Investigators did not know the trial group allocation while performing experiments and assessing outcomes.

In the paper's terms, the treatment or condition label means: around 19 received Ad26.COV2.S at low or high dose, single or two shots; several received placebo; per-sample allocation not given. For vaccine and placebo recipients, repertoires were sequenced using samples collected on day 63 after the first injection. Cohort 1b enrolled about 25 adults aged 18-55 years at a single site in Boston, USA, between 29 July and 7 August 2020. Ad26.COV2.S was a replication-incompetent adenovirus type 26 vector expressing a prefusion-stabilized SARS-CoV-2 spike protein from the original Wuhan strain. Comments on this clone: Its target antigen remains unknown. No base-level quality is on record; no much larger clone is a single base apart. Other DNA variants within this sample encode the same CDR3.

What the study reported, not specific to this receptor: The authors noted that the TCR breadth and depth analyses may have underestimated total T cell responses. Comparing responses between vaccine doses or regimens was not something the study was powered to do. After vaccination, substantial breadth of spike-specific CD8+ and CD4+ T cell responses was reported. Comparable non-spike TCR breadth was observed between vaccine and placebo recipients, consistent with only spike being contained in the vaccine. Ad26.COV2.S recipients had higher spike-specific TCR breadth than placebo recipients (P = 0.0014).

V was cut back by 1 base and J by 4 bases, leaving a gap of 4 bases between them. The CDR3 goes from the cysteine to the phenylalanine over 12 residues. The read is trimmed to its CDR3 DNA, 36 bases read in frame from base 1. Sequences SEHNR (CDR1) and FQNEAQ (CDR2) are obtained from the germline V gene (reference sequence). The immunoSEQ Assay was used to sequence TCRbeta CDR3 regions. After extraction, genomic DNA underwent amplification by bias-controlled multiplex PCR, followed by high-throughput sequencing. Per the original workflow: To quantify the absolute abundance of every unique TCRbeta CDR3 region, sequences were collapsed and filtered. T cell fraction was estimated by normalizing TCRbeta template counts to usable DNA, which was measured by amplifying reference genes present in all nucleated cells. Repertoire TCRs were annotated as SARS-CoV-2-specific when V gene, CDR3 amino acid sequence and J gene were exactly matched to a known reactive TCR set. The reference SARS-CoV-2 TCR set was derived from MIRA and filtered for enrichment in COVID-19-positive ImmuneCODE repertoires, a step that removed public or cross-reactive TCRs. Based on the MIRA antigens, annotated TCRs were further analysed at the level of specific ORF or position within ORF. Depth was the summed frequency of annotated unique rearrangements, while breadth was defined as annotated unique rearrangements over total unique productive rearrangements. Two-sided Wilcoxon rank-sum tests were used to compare TCR breadth between groups. TCRdb's version of the immuneACCESS table is confined to in-frame rearrangements and falls short of the full clone set. An unresolved V gene accounts for under half of the shortfall where checked; the remainder is of unknown origin. That table supplies the V and J calls and clone size; D and trimming were determined from the DNA. The table for this sample lists around 380,000 clones; 70% to 90% of them were counted only once. About 3.6% of the sample is held by the ten biggest clonotypes.

This receptor was identified in a person aged 18 to 59 who received the Ad26.COV2.S COVID-19 vaccine or a placebo. This sample comprised peripheral blood, obtained in a trial of Ad26.COV2.S vaccine versus placebo. In this chain, TRBV7-9 is recombined with TRBJ1-1, with the D gene not confidently named. For the CDR3, the sequence is CASSLGRTEAFF. The DNA reads TGTGCCAGCAGCTTAGGTCGCACTGAAGCTTTCTTT.